These 27 T cell receptor beta chains originate from one sample sequenced in a study of T-cell memory formation after mild COVID-19. TCRdb recomputed calls from the 5' RACE reads with MiXCR, one row per CDR3 protein. Seen here are fewer than 140,000 distinct CDR3 sequences, over 15% observed once, and the top ten hold less than 35%. Sequencing was carried out using PBMCs or a T cell subset sorted from them (not recorded which). The receptor set was obtained from an adult woman who had mild COVID-19 (a few samples of this study predate the infection). Cell type and time point are not known.

The CDR3 region is CASVDRGDTEAFF. The CDR3 coding sequence is TGTGCCAGCGTCGACAGGGGAGACACTGAAGCTTTCTTT. The V gene is TRBV6-1, the J gene TRBJ1-1, with TRBD1 matching 8 bases. V was pared by 8 bases and J by 3 bases, with 5 bases of the junction left unmatched. Germline lookup yields CDR1 MNHNS and CDR2 SASEGT. This CDR3 spans 13 amino acids.

This clonotype has only a few counts. In DNA form, the CDR3 reads TGCAGCGCCAGACTAGGGGCTGAAGAAGGCCAGTACTTC. Protein product: CSARLGAEEGQYF. V usage is TRBV29-1 and J usage is TRBJ2-5; D possibly corresponds to TRBD2 (6 bases). Germline V gives CDR1 SQVTM, CDR2 ANQGSEA. The V and J ends lost 7 bases and 10 bases respectively, with 22 bases between them. The CDR3 is 13 amino acids.

The chain carries TRBV4-1 and TRBJ2-6, with 9 bases lining up with TRBD1. CDR3 length: 20 amino acids. With 2 bases clipped from V and 0 bases from J, the junction kept 11 bases outside the gene matches. The germline V gene has CDR1 MGHRA and CDR2 YSYEKL. The CDR3 region has the DNA TGCGCCAGCAGCCAAACGCCGGGACAGGGAATTGTCTCTGGGGCCAACGTCCTGACTTTC. Its translation is CASSQTPGQGIVSGANVLTF.

This clonotype occurred a few times. V gene TRBV11-2 combines with J gene TRBJ2-1; D uncertain. Trimming took off 8 bases at V and 0 bases at J, with 5 bases between the two ends. The CDR3 runs 12 residues. The germline V gene encodes CDR1 SGHAT and CDR2 FQNNGV. The CDR3 loop reads CASLYSYNEQFF. In DNA form, the CDR3 reads TGTGCCAGCCTCTACTCCTACAATGAGCAGTTCTTC.

V and J are TRBV7-2 and TRBJ2-5; maybe TRBD1 (6 bases). CDR1 and CDR2 (germline): SGHTA, FQGNSA. Trimming pared 4 bases from V and 4 bases from J, leaving 16 bases between. CDR3 length: 15 residues. CDR3 sequence reads: CASSSGWDTPETQYF. The CDR3 DNA reads as TGTGCCAGCAGCTCAGGGTGGGACACCCCAGAGACCCAGTACTTC.

The chain links TRBV12-3 or TRBV12-4 to TRBJ1-2; perhaps TRBD1 as D (5 bases). Trimming pared 9 bases from V and 4 bases from J, leaving 15 bases between. This CDR3 contains 13 residues. For the CDR3, the DNA is TGTGCCAGTGAGGGGCCCCCTGGCTATGGCTACACCTTC. It is translated as CASEGPPGYGYTF.

This sequence joins TRBV7-9 and TRBJ2-3, with D perhaps being TRBD1 or TRBD2 (5 bases each). The CDR3 spans 15 residues. The V end lost 5 bases, the J end lost 4 bases, and 16 bases lay between the germline ends. The germline V gene encodes CDR1 SEHNR and CDR2 FQNEAQ (reference sequence). CDR3 residues: CASSLRGIWADTQYF. CDR3 coding DNA: TGTGCCAGCAGCCTCCGGGGCATTTGGGCAGATACGCAGTATTTT.

This clonotype was seen ten or more times. The chain has TRBV7-8 and TRBJ2-5; D not certain. The CDR3 extends over 14 amino acids. Germline CDR1 is SGHVS and CDR2 is FQNEAQ. V shed 1 base and J shed 2 bases, with 8 bases lying between them. CDR3 nucleotides: TGTGCCAGCAGCTTAGTTGGCATTCAAGAGACCCAGTACTTC. It yields the protein CASSLVGIQETQYF.

CDR3 sequence reads: CSVEEPEQYF. As DNA, the CDR3 is TGCAGCGTTGAAGAACCCGAGCAGTACTTC. The genes are TRBV29-1 and TRBJ2-7, with no clear D. Germline V gene sequence: CDR1 SQVTM, CDR2 ANQGSEA. The V end lost 0 bases, the J end lost 6 bases, and 3 bases lay between the germline ends. CDR3 length equals 10 residues.

This clonotype was detected a few times. The chain combines TRBV20-1 with TRBJ2-1; 7 bases map to TRBD2. Germline V gene sequence: CDR1 DFQATT, CDR2 SNEGSKA (reference sequence). Trimming cost V 3 bases and J 0 bases; bases outside gene matches: 2. This CDR3 has 14 residues. DNA of the CDR3: TGCAGTGCTAGCGGGAGGAGCTCCTACAATGAGCAGTTCTTC. Amino acids: CSASGRSSYNEQFF.

CDR3 nucleotide sequence: TGTGCCAGCAGTGATTTCAGCGCCCTCTCCTACGAGCAGTACTTC. Translation gives CASSDFSALSYEQYF. The chain recombines TRBV25-1 with TRBJ2-7; D uncertain. Deletions cut 3 bases from V and 0 bases from J, with 12 bases between. CDR3 length equals 15 residues. Germline loops: CDR1 MGHDK, CDR2 SYGVNS.

This clonotype appeared a few times. The chain is built from TRBV20-1 and TRBJ2-3; no definite D call. Trimming removed 0 bases from V and 6 bases from J, with 10 bases in between. From germline, CDR1 is DFQATT and CDR2 SNEGSKA (reference sequence). The CDR3 spans 13 residues. CDR3 bases: TGCAGTGCTAGAGATATCCCGGGCGATACGCAGTATTTT. It specifies CSARDIPGDTQYF.

This sequence joins TRBV7-3 and TRBJ2-3, with 12 bases aligning to TRBD2. Germline values: CDR1 SGHTA, CDR2 FQGTGA. Losses at the gene ends were 5 bases for V and 0 bases for J; bases not matched to a gene: 3. The CDR3 runs to 16 residues. This CDR3 is CASSDGLAGSTDTQYF. CDR3 DNA: TGTGCCAGCAGCGACGGACTAGCGGGGAGCACAGATACGCAGTATTTT.

This clonotype has a handful of counts. As DNA, the CDR3 is TGCGCCAGCAGCCAAGATGTAGTAGGGGCAACTGAAGCTTTCTTT. It specifies CASSQDVVGATEAFF. J is TRBJ1-1 and V is TRBV4-3, with D perhaps TRBD1 (5 bases). Deletions cut 0 bases from V and 5 bases from J, with 13 bases between. There are 15 residues in the CDR3. From germline, CDR1 is LGHNA and CDR2 YSLEER.

The chain couples TRBV6-2 or TRBV6-3 to TRBJ2-3; TRBD1 is a possible D gene (5 bases). From germline, CDR1 is MNHEY and CDR2 SVGEGT. The CDR3 covers 15 residues. V lost 1 base and J lost 0, with 8 bases in between. The CDR3 loop reads CASSYYQGSTDTQYF. CDR3 DNA: TGTGCCAGCAGTTACTACCAGGGCAGCACAGATACGCAGTATTTT.

This clonotype was seen a few times. The CDR3 loop reads CSARERGLSTDTQYF. For the CDR3, the DNA is TGCAGTGCTCGTGAGCGGGGTCTAAGCACAGATACGCAGTATTTT. V is TRBV20-1 and J is TRBJ2-3; 7 bases match TRBD2. V was pared by 5 bases and J by 0 bases, with 8 bases of the junction left unmatched. This CDR3 spans 15 amino acids. Per germline, CDR1 DFQATT and CDR2 SNEGSKA (reference sequence).

This chain links TRBV9 with TRBJ2-5; 7 bases are a match to TRBD1. The V and J ends lost 0 bases and 2 bases, in that order; junction bases with no gene match: 1. Germline V gives CDR1 SGDLS, CDR2 YYNGEE. This CDR3 region has 14 residues. Here the CDR3 DNA reads TGTGCCAGCAGCGTAGTGGGACAGCAAGAGACCCAGTACTTC. This translates into CASSVVGQQETQYF.

The sample holds a few counts of this clonotype. This sequence joins TRBV20-1 and TRBJ2-1; D uncertain. CDR3 length: 14 amino acids. The germline CDR1 and CDR2 sequences are DFQATT and SNEGSKA (reference sequence). The V and J ends lost 4 bases and 8 bases respectively, with 18 bases between them. The CDR3 DNA reads as TGCAGTGCTATACCAGAACGGGCTTGGCATGAGCAGTTCTTC. This sequence encodes CSAIPERAWHEQFF.

This clonotype has only a few counts. The chain combines TRBV7-2 with TRBJ2-7, with 8 bases that match TRBD1. Germline-derived CDR1 and CDR2 are SGHTA and FQGNSA. Losses at the gene ends were 5 bases for V and 6 bases for J; bases not matched to a gene: 9. The CDR3 extends over 14 amino acids. The CDR3 coding sequence is TGTGCCAGCAGCGAACTCGGACAGGGACGCGAGCAGTACTTC. It translates to CASSELGQGREQYF.

V and J are TRBV12-3 or TRBV12-4 and TRBJ1-1; D is undetermined. Deletions cut 5 bases from V and 4 bases from J, with 11 bases between. CDR3 length: 13 amino acids. Written as DNA, the CDR3 is TGTGCCAGCAGTGGGCTGGGAAGCACTGAAGCTTTCTTT. Translated, it gives CASSGLGSTEAFF.

This clonotype has only a few counts. The chain carries TRBV9 and TRBJ1-1; TRBD1 is a possible D gene (6 bases). The CDR3 sequence is 16 residues long. The V end lost 0 bases, the J end lost 0 bases, and 12 bases lay between the germline ends. In germline, CDR1 is SGDLS, CDR2 YYNGEE. The CDR3 here is CASSVVGGPMNTEAFF. The CDR3 nucleotides are TGTGCCAGCAGCGTAGTGGGGGGCCCCATGAACACTGAAGCTTTCTTT.

The CDR3 sequence: CASSEDRGYLSGYTF. CDR3 DNA sequence: TGTGCCAGCAGTGAAGATCGGGGGTATCTTAGTGGCTACACCTTC. The chain couples TRBV25-1 to TRBJ1-2; D is perhaps TRBD1 (5 bases). V shed 2 bases and J shed 7 bases, with 17 bases lying between them. The CDR3 covers 15 residues. The germline V gene has CDR1 MGHDK and CDR2 SYGVNS.

In its sample, this clonotype was seen a few times. CDR3 in DNA: TGCAGTGCTAGCGGCGGGGTAGGAGGAGAGACCCAGTACTTC. Protein product: CSASGGVGGETQYF. This chain uses TRBV20-1 with TRBJ2-5, with D possibly matching TRBD2 (6 bases). Germline V gives CDR1 DFQATT, CDR2 SNEGSKA (reference sequence). The V end was cut by 3 bases, the J end by 4 bases, with 15 bases between. The CDR3 length is 14 residues.

The V and J genes are TRBV7-8 and TRBJ2-4, with TRBD2 matching 8 bases. V lost 7 bases to trimming and J lost 6 bases; unmatched junction nucleotides: 5. The length of the CDR3 is 13 residues. Germline loops: CDR1 SGHVS, CDR2 FQNEAQ. This CDR3 reads CASKAGGRNIQYF. The DNA of the CDR3 is TGTGCCAGCAAGGCGGGGGGAAGAAACATTCAGTACTTC.

CDR3 region: CASSVGSGGGNTEAFF. In nucleotides, the CDR3 is TGTGCCAGCAGCGTAGGGTCCGGCGGGGGGAACACTGAAGCTTTCTTT. The J gene is TRBJ1-1, the V gene TRBV9, with D possibly being TRBD1 (5 bases). Germline CDR1 and CDR2: SGDLS and YYNGEE. The CDR3 consists of 16 residues. The ends were cut back, 0 bases at V and 1 base at J, with 13 bases in the middle. Supplemented by reference TRBV9 and TRBJ1-1, the full variable domain reads DSGVTQTPKHLITATGQRVTLRCSPRSGDLSVYWYQQSLDQGLQFLIQYYNGEERAKGNILERFSAQQFPDLHSELNLSSLELGDSALYFCASSVGSGGGNTEAFFGQGTRLTVV.

The DNA for the CDR3 is TGTGCCAGCAGTTTCGAGGTATGGCCTGTGGGGTATGGCTACACCTTC. Amino acid sequence: CASSFEVWPVGYGYTF. This chain connects TRBV25-1 to TRBJ1-2; D call uncertain. The V end was cut by 5 bases, the J end by 5 bases, with 21 bases between. CDR3 size: 16 residues. Germline CDR1 reads MGHDK; CDR2 reads SYGVNS.

This clonotype turned up a few times. The V gene is TRBV20-1, the J gene TRBJ1-1; D call uncertain. CDR1 and CDR2 (germline): DFQATT, SNEGSKA (reference sequence). The CDR3 has 15 amino acids. V lost 6 bases and J 2 bases, leaving 19 bases between the germline ends. The CDR3 sequence is CSARSPTAANTEAFF. Written as DNA, the CDR3 is TGCAGTGCACGATCCCCAACAGCGGCTAACACTGAAGCTTTCTTT.